This is a list of T cell receptor beta chains from one sample in a study of shared clonotypes between healthy human individuals. Assay used: immunoSEQ multiplex PCR; TCRdb lists only in-frame clones, some missing. The sample gives just over 2,000,000 clones, about 95% of which show up once; more than 0.95% is in the top ten. Sequencing was done on a sample of naive CD8+ T cells sorted from blood. Receptors were obtained from a man in his late teens or twenties in good health. CDR3s include the opening cysteine and the closing phenylalanine or tryptophan. Fields, in order: clone size, V gene, J gene, D gene, CDR3 length, CDR3 DNA, CDR3 protein. The D gene is left open where the match is weak. Rows give clone size only sometimes, using once, few, many, or a class for an expanded clone.

size: .; V: TRBV6-5; J: TRBJ1-5; D: .; length: 13; DNA: TGTGCCAGCAGTTACGACGTCTATCAGCCCCAGCATTTT; CDR3: CASSYDVYQPQHF
size: .; V: TRBV2; J: TRBJ1-2; D: .; length: 14; DNA: TGTGCCAGCAGTGAGGCAGGGGATAACTATGGCTACACCTTC; CDR3: CASSEAGDNYGYTF
size: .; V: TRBV7-9; J: TRBJ2-2; D: .; length: 16; DNA: TGTGCCAGCAGCTTATTGGGCTGGGGGGACACCGGGGAGCTGTTTTTT; CDR3: CASSLLGWGDTGELFF
size: .; V: TRBV7-2; J: TRBJ2-5; D: TRBD1; length: 15; DNA: TGTGCCAGCAGCCCCCGTACAGGGGGGTACGAGACCCAGTACTTC; CDR3: CASSPRTGGYETQYF
size: .; V: TRBV19; J: TRBJ1-5; D: .; length: 13; DNA: TGTGCCAGTAGTTTTAACGCTGGCCAGCCCCAGCATTTT; CDR3: CASSFNAGQPQHF
size: once; V: TRBV6-1; J: TRBJ1-1; D: TRBD1; length: 15; DNA: TGTGCCAGCAGTGAATGGGGGACAGGTATGTCTGAAGCTTTCTTT; CDR3: CASSEWGTGMSEAFF
size: .; V: TRBV5-6; J: TRBJ2-7; D: .; length: 13; DNA: TGTGCCAGCGGGTCGGGCAGCACCTACGAGCAGTACTTC; CDR3: CASGSGSTYEQYF
size: .; V: TRBV7-9; J: TRBJ2-1; D: TRBD1; length: 15; DNA: TGTGCCAGCAGCCCTGGACAGGGGGGGAACAATGAGCAGTTCTTC; CDR3: CASSPGQGGNNEQFF
size: .; V: TRBV15; J: TRBJ1-4; D: .; length: 15; DNA: TGTGCCACCAGCAGAGCGGGACCAACTAATGAAAAACTGTTTTTT; CDR3: CATSRAGPTNEKLFF
size: once; V: TRBV4-2; J: TRBJ2-7; D: TRBD1; length: 16; DNA: TGTGCCAGCAGCCAAGGAATCCACAGGGGCGCGGACGAGCAGTACTTC; CDR3: CASSQGIHRGADEQYF
size: .; V: TRBV2; J: TRBJ2-3; D: .; length: 17; DNA: TGTGCCAGCAGTGATGTCGTAGGGGGGGAGAGCACAGATACGCAGTATTTT; CDR3: CASSDVVGGESTDTQYF
size: .; V: TRBV21-1; J: TRBJ2-2; D: .; length: 15; DNA: TGTGCCAGCAGCAAAAAAGACCATAACACCGGGGAGCTGTTTTTT; CDR3: CASSKKDHNTGELFF
size: .; V: TRBV28; J: TRBJ2-7; D: .; length: 16; DNA: TGTGCCAGCACCAAACTGGAGGGGGGGGCCTCCTACGAGCAGTACTTC; CDR3: CASTKLEGGASYEQYF
size: .; V: TRBV4-3; J: TRBJ2-5; D: .; length: 14; DNA: TGCGCCAGCAGCCAACGGAATGCCCAAGAGACCCAGTACTTC; CDR3: CASSQRNAQETQYF
size: once; V: TRBV6-1; J: TRBJ1-3; D: TRBD1; length: 15; DNA: TGTGCCAGCAGTAGGGACAGGGGAACTGGAAACACCATATATTTT; CDR3: CASSRDRGTGNTIYF
size: .; V: TRBV4-3; J: TRBJ1-3; D: .; length: 13; DNA: TGCGCCAGCAGCCAAGGATTGGCCGACACCATATATTTT; CDR3: CASSQGLADTIYF
size: .; V: TRBV7-7; J: TRBJ2-5; D: .; length: 14; DNA: TGTGCTAGCAGCTGGGGTACGGGGGAGGAGACCCAGTACTTC; CDR3: CASSWGTGEETQYF
size: once; V: TRBV5-8; J: TRBJ1-1; D: .; length: 11; DNA: TGTGCCAGCAGCTTGGGACTGAAGGCTTTCTTT; CDR3: CASSLGLKAFF
size: .; V: TRBV2; J: TRBJ2-5; D: TRBD1; length: 14; DNA: TGTGCCAGCAGTGAAGAGGGACAGCAAGAGACCCAGTACTTC; CDR3: CASSEEGQQETQYF
size: .; V: TRBV28; J: TRBJ2-7; D: .; length: 14; DNA: TGTGCCAGCAGTCCCCCATGGACAGTCTACGAGCAGTACTTC; CDR3: CASSPPWTVYEQYF
size: few; V: TRBV29-1; J: TRBJ1-1; D: .; length: 11; DNA: TGCAGCGTAGCGGCGAACACTGAAGCTTTCTTT; CDR3: CSVAANTEAFF
size: once; V: TRBV5-1; J: TRBJ1-1; D: TRBD1; length: 14; DNA: TGCGCCAGCAGCTTGCCAGGGGGTATAACTGAAGCTTTCTTT; CDR3: CASSLPGGITEAFF
size: .; V: TRBV10-3; J: TRBJ1-1; D: .; length: 12; DNA: TGTGCCGCAAGGGGTTGGGACACTGAAGCTTTCTTT; CDR3: CAARGWDTEAFF
size: once; V: TRBV9; J: TRBJ1-2; D: .; length: 12; DNA: TGTGCCAGCAGCGTAGGGGAATCGGGCTACACCTTC; CDR3: CASSVGESGYTF
size: .; V: TRBV7-9; J: TRBJ2-5; D: .; length: 15; DNA: TGTGCCAGCAGCTTAAGCCAGGGGGGACAAGAGACCCAGTACTTC; CDR3: CASSLSQGGQETQYF
size: once; V: TRBV11-2; J: TRBJ2-5; D: TRBD1; length: 16; DNA: TGTGCCAGCAGCTTAGGTTGGGGACAGGGAGCGGAGACCCAGTACTTC; CDR3: CASSLGWGQGAETQYF
size: .; V: TRBV12-2; J: TRBJ2-7; D: .; length: 17; DNA: TGTGCAAGTCGCTCCTTAGATATTTGTGAGGGAAGCTACGAGCAGTACTTC; CDR3: CASRSLDICEGSYEQYF
size: .; V: TRBV2; J: TRBJ2-1; D: TRBD2; length: 16; DNA: TGTGCCAGCAGTGAATCGGCGGGAGTATACTACAATGAGCAGTTCTTC; CDR3: CASSESAGVYYNEQFF
size: .; V: TRBV4-1; J: TRBJ1-5; D: TRBD1; length: 15; DNA: TGCGCCAGCAGCCAAGTAACAGGGGGGAATCAGCCCCAGCATTTT; CDR3: CASSQVTGGNQPQHF
size: .; V: TRBV9; J: TRBJ1-2; D: .; length: 14; DNA: TGTGCCAGCAGCGTAGGCATAGGGGACTATGGCTACACCTTC; CDR3: CASSVGIGDYGYTF
size: .; V: TRBV7-2; J: TRBJ2-3; D: .; length: 15; DNA: TGTGCCAGCAGCCCCACGTGGGCATCCACAGATACGCAGTATTTT; CDR3: CASSPTWASTDTQYF
size: .; V: TRBV4-1; J: TRBJ2-5; D: TRBD1; length: 16; DNA: TGCGCCAGCAGCCAAGCGGACAGGGGGTTCCAAGAGACCCAGTACTTC; CDR3: CASSQADRGFQETQYF
size: .; V: TRBV13; J: TRBJ2-7; D: .; length: 16; DNA: TGTGCCAGCAGCCTCACCGGCGGGACAGCCTCCTACGAGCAGTACTTC; CDR3: CASSLTGGTASYEQYF
size: .; V: TRBV11-2; J: TRBJ2-2; D: .; length: 15; DNA: TGTGCCAGCAGCGCGGCCCCGGCTTTGCCCGGGGAGCTGTTTTTT; CDR3: CASSAAPALPGELFF
size: .; V: TRBV27; J: TRBJ2-7; D: TRBD2; length: 15; DNA: TGTGCCAGCAGTTATAGCGGGGGGGCCCCCTACGAGCAGTACTTC; CDR3: CASSYSGGAPYEQYF
size: once; V: TRBV7-3; J: TRBJ1-5; D: .; length: 16; DNA: TGTGCCAGCAGCTTAACCACAGGGTTTAGCAATCAGCCCCAGCATTTT; CDR3: CASSLTTGFSNQPQHF
size: .; V: TRBV5-8; J: TRBJ1-1; D: .; length: 12; DNA: TGTGCCAGCATGCTGGTGGTCACTGAAGCTTTCTTT; CDR3: CASMLVVTEAFF
size: .; V: TRBV28; J: TRBJ1-5; D: .; length: 15; DNA: TGTGCCAGCAGTCAGCAGGGGACTAGCAATCAGCCCCAGCATTTT; CDR3: CASSQQGTSNQPQHF
size: .; V: TRBV7-9; J: TRBJ2-1; D: TRBD2; length: 15; DNA: TGTGCCAGCAGCAACCTAGCGGGAGGAGCTACTGAGCAGTTCTTC; CDR3: CASSNLAGGATEQFF
size: .; V: TRBV27; J: TRBJ2-1; D: .; length: 13; DNA: TGTGCCAGCAGTTTATCGTCGGGACTTGAGCAGTTCTTC; CDR3: CASSLSSGLEQFF
size: .; V: TRBV5-1; J: TRBJ2-7; D: .; length: 11; DNA: TGCGCCAGCAGCGCAGACTACGAGCAGTACTTC; CDR3: CASSADYEQYF
size: .; V: TRBV5-1; J: TRBJ2-7; D: .; length: 14; DNA: TGCGCCAGCAGCTTGGTAGGGGAAGTGAACGAGCAGTACTTC; CDR3: CASSLVGEVNEQYF
size: .; V: TRBV4-3; J: TRBJ2-3; D: TRBD2; length: 17; DNA: TGCGCCAGCAGCCATGGACCTAGCGGAGGCGTTACAGATACGCAGTATTTT; CDR3: CASSHGPSGGVTDTQYF
size: .; V: TRBV27; J: TRBJ2-5; D: .; length: 14; DNA: TGTGCCAGCAGTTTAAGGGCCGGGTGGGAGACCCAGTACTTC; CDR3: CASSLRAGWETQYF
size: once; V: TRBV6-4; J: TRBJ2-7; D: TRBD1; length: 13; DNA: TGTGCCAGCAGTGACGGGACAGGGAACGAGCAGTACTTC; CDR3: CASSDGTGNEQYF
size: once; V: TRBV11-2; J: TRBJ2-5; D: .; length: 15; DNA: TGTGCCAGCAGCTTATTAGCGAGGGGCCAAGAGACCCAGTACTTC; CDR3: CASSLLARGQETQYF
size: .; V: TRBV29-1; J: TRBJ2-7; D: .; length: 12; DNA: TGCAGCGTTCTTGGGACATCCTACGAGCAGTACTTC; CDR3: CSVLGTSYEQYF
size: .; V: TRBV11-2; J: TRBJ2-1; D: TRBD2; length: 15; DNA: TGTGCCAGCACCTTCTTAGCGGGGGCTTCGAATGAGCAGTTCTTC; CDR3: CASTFLAGASNEQFF
size: once; V: TRBV2; J: TRBJ2-1; D: TRBD2; length: 12; DNA: TGTGCCATCAGACTAGCGGGAGAGGAGCAGTTCTTC; CDR3: CAIRLAGEEQFF
size: once; V: TRBV4-1; J: TRBJ2-7; D: TRBD2; length: 13; DNA: TGCGCCAGCAGCCCACGGACTAGCTACGAGCAGTACTTC; CDR3: CASSPRTSYEQYF